This TCR beta chain was profiled in a study of CD8 T cells in ankylosing spondylitis. Study results and limitations: Significant enrichment of disease-linked clones was reported in matched ankylosing spondylitis synovial fluid. There was a TCR beta motif, made of several highly homologous variants, that appeared characteristic of ankylosing spondylitis blood. Disease-associated clonotypes exhibited CD8+ identity and were relatively infrequent in peripheral blood.

Remarks on this clonotype: The antigen is undetermined.

V shed 4 bases, J shed 4 bases, and the junction held 12 bases outside the gene matches. The length of the CDR3 is 16 residues. It was by quantitative 5'-RACE with molecular barcodes that TCR beta libraries were made. MiXCR was run by TCRdb on the 5' RACE reads, yielding one entry per CDR3 protein. The profile shows a few hundred thousand distinct CDR3 sequences, 15% to 20% of them singletons. The sample comprised blood, either unsorted or a sorted T cell fraction (not recorded which). The chain couples TRBV12-3 or TRBV12-4 to TRBJ2-7; TRBD2 matches 8 bases. The TCR sequence derives from a male donor with ankylosing spondylitis or in good health (not recorded which). The CDR3 DNA is TGTGCCAGCAGTTATGACTTCCCGCCTAGCGGGTACGAGCAGTACTTC. Residues: CASSYDFPPSGYEQYF.